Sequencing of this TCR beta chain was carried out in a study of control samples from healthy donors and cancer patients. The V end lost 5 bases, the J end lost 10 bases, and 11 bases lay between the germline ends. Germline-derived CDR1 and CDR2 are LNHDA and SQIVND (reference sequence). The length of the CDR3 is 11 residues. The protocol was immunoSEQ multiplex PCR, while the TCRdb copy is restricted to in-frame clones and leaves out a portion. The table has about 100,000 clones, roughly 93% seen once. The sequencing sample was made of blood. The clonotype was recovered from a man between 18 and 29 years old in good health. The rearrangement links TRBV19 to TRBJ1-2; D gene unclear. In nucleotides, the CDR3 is TGTGCCAGTAGTGCCTATTACAACTACACCTTC. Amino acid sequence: CASSAYYNYTF.